A single sample is the source of the 4 T cell receptor beta chains below, sequenced in a study of shared clonotypes between healthy human individuals (dated by TCRdb to 2019 to 2021). The library was made by the immunoSEQ multiplex PCR assay. Entries here come from immuneACCESS through TCRdb and include only in-frame sequences with V and J called. Some clones fail to appear in such tables; in the studies checked, an unresolved V gene covers under half of the shortfall, and the cause of the remainder is unknown. The sample table lists some 690,000 clones, 90% of them with a count of one. The top ten clones comprise less than 40% of the sample. Sequenced input: memory CD8+ T cells from PBMCs. Per the publication, the cell subset or site label means: CD45RO+ cells pooled with CCR7-negative TemRA cells. These receptors were taken from a man aged 18 to 30 in good health. Some clones in this sample may be carry-over from other donors' samples.

The chain recombines TRBV5-1 with TRBJ2-1; no clear D gene. Trimming removed 4 bases at V and 0 bases at J, with 14 bases between. This CDR3 region has 16 residues. CDR1 is SGHRS, CDR2 YFSETQ, per germline. CDR3 nucleotides: TGCGCCAGCAGCCCCGACTGGGAAAGCTCCTACAATGAGCAGTTCTTC. Protein: CASSPDWESSYNEQFF.

This sequence joins TRBV13 and TRBJ2-2; no clear D gene. The germline V and J ends were trimmed by 4 bases and 4 bases, with 4 bases remaining between them. Germline V gives CDR1 PRHDT, CDR2 FYEKMQ (reference sequence). This CDR3 is built from 12 residues. The CDR3 reads CASSSRTGELFF. In nucleotides, the CDR3 is TGTGCCAGCAGCTCCCGCACCGGGGAGCTGTTTTTT.

The rearrangement links TRBV28 to TRBJ1-1; D not certain. Germline V gives CDR1 MDHEN, CDR2 SYDVKM. This CDR3 region has 13 residues. V dropped 2 bases and J dropped 4 bases, with 8 bases sitting between them. CDR3 DNA: TGTGCCAGCAGTTTAGTAAGGGCCACTGAAGCTTTCTTT. Translation: CASSLVRATEAFF. The variable domain in full, completed from reference TRBV28 and TRBJ1-1, reads DVKVTQSSRYLVKRTGEKVFLECVQDMDHENMFWYRQDPGLGLRLIYFSYDVKMKEKGDIPEGYSVSREKKERFSLILESASTNQTSMYLCASSLVRATEAFFGQGTRLTVV.

CDR3 in DNA: TGTGCCAGCAGTTCCTCGGGGCGTAGTGAGCAGTTCTTC. It codes for CASSSSGRSEQFF. The rearrangement uses TRBV6-5 and TRBJ2-1; D is tentatively TRBD1 or TRBD2 (5 bases each). The CDR3 extends over 13 amino acids. V lost 4 bases, J lost 9 bases, and 13 bases lay in between. The V gene's germline CDR1 is MNHEY and CDR2 SVGAGI.